This TCR beta chain was recovered during a study of blood T cell repertoires in COVID-19. The data were produced by immunoSEQ multiplex PCR, yet TCRdb's version contains in-frame clones alone and is incomplete. The data show about 210,000 clones, roughly four fifths seen once. This CDR3 comprises 12 residues. V dropped 3 bases and J dropped 7 bases, with 9 bases sitting between them. Germline CDR1 reads SEHNR; CDR2 reads FQNEAQ (reference sequence). V usage is TRBV7-9 and J usage is TRBJ2-5; tentative D call: TRBD1 (5 bases). This receptor was identified in a woman in her 40s with acute or convalescent COVID-19. The sequencing input was peripheral blood. The chain's CDR3 is CASSLTGATQYF. The CDR3 nucleotides are TGTGCCAGCAGCTTGACTGGGGCGACCCAGTACTTC.